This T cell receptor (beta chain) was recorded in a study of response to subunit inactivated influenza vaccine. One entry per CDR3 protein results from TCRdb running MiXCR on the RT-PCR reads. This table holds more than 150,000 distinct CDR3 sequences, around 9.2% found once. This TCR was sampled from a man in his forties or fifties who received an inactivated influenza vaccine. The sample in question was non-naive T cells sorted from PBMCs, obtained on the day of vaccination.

The CDR3 bases are TGTGCCTGGACCACAGGGCTCTCTGGAAACACCATATATTTT. Its protein is CAWTTGLSGNTIYF. This rearrangement joins TRBV30 to TRBJ1-3, with D maybe TRBD1 (6 bases). The CDR3 totals 14 residues. Looked up from germline, CDR1 is GTSNPN and CDR2 is SVGIG (reference sequence). With 4 bases removed from V and 0 bases from J, the gap between germline ends came to 10 bases.